This TCR beta chain was sequenced in a study of T cells in Graves' hyperthyroidism and ophthalmopathy. Notes on the study in general: Before onset, ophthalmopathy was predicted by the model a median approximately 6.6 months earlier. From stable hyperthyroidism, ophthalmopathy was set apart by a 13 V-J model. Most expanded thyroid clonotypes above 0.001 also appeared in blood.

V lost 6 bases to trimming and J lost 3 bases, with 10 bases between them. CDR3 size: 13 residues. Germline V gene data show CDR1 as MDHEN and CDR2 as SYDVKM. Amplification yielded TCR beta CDR3 regions, with RNA transcripts as the source. The primer set for the first-round RT-PCR of the TCR CDR3 was HTBI. TCRdb reanalysed the multiplex PCR reads using MiXCR and keeps one entry per CDR3 protein. This table holds about 180,000 distinct CDR3 sequences, approximately 15% found once. Diagnoses used clinical symptoms, serum thyroxine and TRAb, thyroid ultrasound and orbital computed tomography. Ten or more counts support this clonotype. Its target is unknown.

The source of this sequence is a woman between 50 and 59 years old with Graves' hyperthyroidism. Input material: blood. The rearrangement links TRBV28 to TRBJ2-3; possible D gene TRBD2, 5 bases. CDR3 sequence reads: CASRLGSTDTQYF. The CDR3 nucleotides are TGTGCCAGCAGGTTAGGGAGTACAGATACGCAGTATTTT.